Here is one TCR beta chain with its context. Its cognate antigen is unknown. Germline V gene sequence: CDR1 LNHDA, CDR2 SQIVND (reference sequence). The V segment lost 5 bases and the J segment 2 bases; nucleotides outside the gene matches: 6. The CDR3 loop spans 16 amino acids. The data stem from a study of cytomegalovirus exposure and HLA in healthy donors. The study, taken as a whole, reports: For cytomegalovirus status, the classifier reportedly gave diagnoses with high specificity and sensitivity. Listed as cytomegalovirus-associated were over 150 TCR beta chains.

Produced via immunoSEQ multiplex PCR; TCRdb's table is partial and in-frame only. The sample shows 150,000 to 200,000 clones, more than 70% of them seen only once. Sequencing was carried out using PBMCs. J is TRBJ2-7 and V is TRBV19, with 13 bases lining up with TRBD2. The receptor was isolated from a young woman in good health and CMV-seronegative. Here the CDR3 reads CASSPRLAGGAYEQYF. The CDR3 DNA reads TGTGCCAGTAGTCCCCGACTAGCGGGAGGTGCCTACGAGCAGTACTTC.